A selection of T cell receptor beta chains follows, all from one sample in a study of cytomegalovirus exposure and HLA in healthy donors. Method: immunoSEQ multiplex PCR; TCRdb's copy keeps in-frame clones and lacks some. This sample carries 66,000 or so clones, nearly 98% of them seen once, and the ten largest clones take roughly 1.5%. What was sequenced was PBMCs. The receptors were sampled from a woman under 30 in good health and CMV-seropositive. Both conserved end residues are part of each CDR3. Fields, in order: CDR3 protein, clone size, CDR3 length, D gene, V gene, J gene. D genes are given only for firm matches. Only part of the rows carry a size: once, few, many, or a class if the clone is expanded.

CASSFRPTSVYQETQYF,.,17,TRBD2,TRBV7-2,TRBJ2-5
CATSKEGSFNEQFF,.,14,.,TRBV15,TRBJ2-1
CASSVRGSGQGDGYTF,.,16,TRBD1,TRBV28,TRBJ1-2
CASSKIQGGGNQPQHF,.,16,.,TRBV19,TRBJ1-5
CASSESGKAEAFF,.,13,.,TRBV6-1,TRBJ1-1
CSAGTGEATQYF,.,12,TRBD1,TRBV29-1,TRBJ2-5
CASSSRLAGRVDF,.,13,TRBD2,TRBV27,TRBJ2-7
CASHTNSYNEQFF,.,13,.,TRBV5-4,TRBJ2-1
CASSLGVSYEQYF,.,13,.,TRBV7-9,TRBJ2-7
CAIMPGQGGKEQFF,.,14,TRBD1,TRBV10-3,TRBJ2-1
CASRRARRKDEQFF,.,14,.,TRBV2,TRBJ2-1
CASSDSREAETQYF,.,14,.,TRBV6-4,TRBJ2-5
CSVEGNRGVNGYTF,few,14,TRBD1,TRBV29-1,TRBJ1-2
CASSTRQHNEKLFF,once,14,.,TRBV19,TRBJ1-4
CASSQVRQGEAEAFF,.,15,.,TRBV4-1,TRBJ1-1
CASSVPPSGNTGELFF,.,16,TRBD2,TRBV9,TRBJ2-2
CASSLSGRRNYGYTF,.,15,.,TRBV27,TRBJ1-2
CASSLDGWRATNTGELFF,.,18,.,TRBV11-3,TRBJ2-2
CASSLARAMNTEAFF,.,15,.,TRBV7-8,TRBJ1-1
CASSSGMNTEAFF,.,13,.,TRBV5-1,TRBJ1-1
CAISESAAGTDVYEQYF,.,17,TRBD1,TRBV10-3,TRBJ2-7
CASGFTRDRILMNTEAFF,.,18,TRBD1,TRBV19,TRBJ1-1
CASSKRTSGSWADTQYF,.,17,TRBD2,TRBV27,TRBJ2-3
CASSERQGSYNEQFF,once,15,.,TRBV11-3,TRBJ2-1
CSVAVDTQYF,.,10,.,TRBV29-1,TRBJ2-3
CASSQAFSGNTIYF,.,14,.,TRBV9,TRBJ1-3
CASSSDTAKNIQYF,.,14,.,TRBV5-1,TRBJ2-4
CASSGPSAGGPINIQYF,.,17,TRBD2,TRBV2,TRBJ2-4
CASSYRGNDYGYTF,.,14,.,TRBV6-5,TRBJ1-2
CASSQDPPLAPPRNEQFF,.,18,.,TRBV14,TRBJ2-1
CASSLAGGIVPPKNIQYF,.,18,TRBD2,TRBV5-1,TRBJ2-4
CASSLVGDEQFF,.,12,.,TRBV5-4,TRBJ2-1
CASSPPNLQETQYF,.,14,.,TRBV18,TRBJ2-5
CASSSASSIETQYF,.,14,.,TRBV27,TRBJ2-5
CASRDRDYEQYF,.,12,TRBD1,TRBV27,TRBJ2-7
CASSSRGQGLFFSGELFF,.,18,TRBD1,TRBV28,TRBJ2-2
CASSEEQANQPQHF,.,14,.,TRBV6-4,TRBJ1-5
CATSRDLGGRETQYF,.,15,TRBD2,TRBV15,TRBJ2-5
CASSLRLGGAYEQYF,.,15,.,TRBV7-3,TRBJ2-7
CASSGGRTLTYEQYF,once,15,.,TRBV14,TRBJ2-7
CASSQVHGSGLNEQFF,.,16,.,TRBV4-1,TRBJ2-1
CASSLSYRDYRTSNTGELFF,.,20,TRBD2,TRBV4-1,TRBJ2-2
CASSLSGDTDTQYF,.,14,.,TRBV7-3,TRBJ2-3